Listed here are 22 T cell receptor beta chains from one sample, sequenced in a study of blood T cells in healthy people across ages. Primers used in a second PCR of roughly 6 to 12 cycles were a sample-barcoded 5' primer and a J-beta primer mix. Using its own MiXCR run on the 5' RACE reads, TCRdb lists one record per CDR3 protein. The top ten clones hold 15% to 20% of a sample with some 900,000 distinct CDR3 sequences, roughly 26% of them seen once. The sample taken for sequencing was blood. The receptors come from a woman aged 80 or over in good health.

This clonotype was counted once. The genes are TRBV7-9 and TRBJ2-5; tentatively, D is TRBD1 or TRBD2 (5 bases each). The J call may be faulty, since TRBJ2-7 better matches the DNA end. There are 15 residues in the CDR3. Germline loops: CDR1 SEHNR, CDR2 FQNEAQ (reference sequence). For the CDR3, the DNA is TGTGCCAGCAGCTTGAAAGGACGGGGACGACGCGAGCAGTACTTC. Translating it yields CASSLKGRGRREQYF.

This clonotype has a count of ten or more. DNA for the CDR3: TGTGCCAGCAGCAAAACAGGGAAGTCTAACTATGGCTACACCTTC. Its protein product is CASSKTGKSNYGYTF. This chain uses TRBV7-9 with TRBJ1-2; TRBD1 might be the D (6 bases). This CDR3 has 15 residues. The ends were cut back, 5 bases at V and 0 bases at J, with 13 bases in the middle. The germline V gene encodes CDR1 SEHNR and CDR2 FQNEAQ (reference sequence).

The table lists this clonotype with many counts. For the CDR3, the DNA is TGTGCCAGCAGTTACGGGCGGATCAATGAGCAGTTCTTC. Protein sequence: CASSYGRINEQFF. The chain employs TRBV6-6 and TRBJ2-1; D gene ambiguous. Germline-derived CDR1 and CDR2 are MNHNY and SVGAGI (reference sequence). V lost 2 bases, J lost 6 bases, and 8 bases lay in between. The CDR3 length is 13 residues.

This clonotype came up many times. This sequence joins TRBV9 and TRBJ1-2; D might be TRBD1 (5 bases). The CDR3 covers 13 residues. Germline-derived CDR1 and CDR2 are SGDLS and YYNGEE. Between the trimmed V and J ends, which lost 4 bases and 7 bases, there was a span of 14 bases. The chain's CDR3 is CASSTVGGGGYTF. As DNA, the CDR3 is TGTGCCAGCAGCACAGTGGGGGGAGGTGGCTACACCTTC.

As concerns this clonotype: Since a much larger clone is just one base distant, this may be a read error. V is TRBV19 and J is TRBJ2-5; D possibly corresponds to TRBD2 (7 bases). The V gene lost 6 bases and the J gene lost 4 bases, with 15 bases spanning the gap. Germline values: CDR1 LNHDA, CDR2 SQIVND (reference sequence). CDR3 length equals 14 residues. CDR3 sequence (DNA): TGTGCCAGTAGAGACGGGGGGCGCGCAGAGACCCAGTACTTC. Amino acid sequence: CASRDGGRAETQYF.

The chain recombines TRBV20-1 with TRBJ2-7, with 7 bases identical to TRBD1. The length of the CDR3 is 14 residues. CDR1 is DFQATT and CDR2 is SNEGSKA in the germline V gene (reference sequence). The trim removed 5 bases at V and 4 bases at J, leaving 11 bases unmatched. In DNA, the CDR3 is TGCAGTGCTCCACGCCGGGACAGTGATTACGAGCAGTACTTC. It is translated as CSAPRRDSDYEQYF.

This clonotype appeared a few times. This chain uses TRBV20-1 with TRBJ1-1; the D is unclear. Germline loops: CDR1 DFQATT, CDR2 SNEGSKA (reference sequence). V lost 6 bases, J lost 1 base, and 15 bases lay in between. This CDR3 is built from 14 residues. The chain's CDR3 is CSASPGSQNTEAFF. The CDR3 DNA reads TGCAGTGCATCTCCTGGCAGCCAGAACACTGAAGCTTTCTTT.

This clonotype was recorded only once. V usage is TRBV5-1 and J usage is TRBJ2-2; possibly TRBD1 or TRBD2 for D (5 bases each). The CDR3 is 11 residues long. Germline CDR1 and CDR2: SGHRS and YFSETQ. V gave up 6 bases and J gave up 6 bases, with 6 bases separating them. The CDR3 nucleotides are TGCGCCAGCATGGGACCCGGGGAGCTGTTTTTT. It is translated as CASMGPGELFF.

On this clonotype: At one boundary the junction diverges from the germline segment, which might be a read error. The chain recombines TRBV7-9 with TRBJ2-3; 8 nucleotides match TRBD2. The CDR3 totals 14 residues. Per germline, CDR1 SEHNR and CDR2 FQNEAQ (reference sequence). In nucleotides, the CDR3 is TGTGCCCGCAGCTTAGCGGGGACCACAGATACGCAGTATTTT. Translated: CARSLAGTTDTQYF.

This rearrangement joins TRBV7-3 to TRBJ1-2; 10 positions match TRBD1. CDR3 length: 17 amino acids. V lost 4 bases and J lost 0; bases outside the gene matches: 8. CDR1 is SGHTA and CDR2 is FQGTGA in the germline V gene. The CDR3: CASSSSRQGATNYGYTF. CDR3 nucleotides: TGTGCCAGCAGCTCATCCCGACAGGGGGCAACTAACTATGGCTACACCTTC.

This clonotype was seen at least ten times. The genes are TRBV12-3 or TRBV12-4 and TRBJ1-5; TRBD1 is a possible D gene (6 bases). This CDR3 comprises 15 residues. The V gene lost 6 bases and the J gene lost 0 bases, with 12 bases spanning the gap. The CDR3 DNA reads as TGTGCCAGCAGCTTATCAGGGGATAGCAATCAGCCCCAGCATTTT. Residues: CASSLSGDSNQPQHF.

As DNA, the CDR3 is TGTGCCAGAGGGAGAACAGATACGCAGTATTTT. Protein product: CARGRTDTQYF. The V and J genes are TRBV12-3 or TRBV12-4 and TRBJ2-3, with a tentative D call TRBD2 (5 bases). The CDR3 covers 11 residues. With 9 bases removed from V and 3 bases from J, the gap between germline ends came to 7 bases.

The chain links TRBV7-2 to TRBJ1-1; D unresolved. CDR1 SGHTA and CDR2 FQGNSA come from the germline V gene. The CDR3 is 14 residues long. The V gene lost 5 bases and the J gene lost 6 bases, with 16 bases spanning the gap. In DNA form, the CDR3 reads TGTGCCAGCAGCCCCGGCGGGGTTAACGCTGAAGCTTTCTTT. Translated: CASSPGGVNAEAFF.

The table lists this clonotype with many counts. V is TRBV12-3 or TRBV12-4 and J is TRBJ1-1, with D perhaps TRBD1 (5 bases). The CDR3 totals 14 residues. V was cut by 5 bases and J by 4 bases, with 14 bases left in between. The CDR3, as DNA: TGTGCCAGCAGTCCCTCGGGACCGTTCACTGAAGCTTTCTTT. Protein sequence: CASSPSGPFTEAFF.

This clonotype was seen many times. This rearrangement joins TRBV6-2 or TRBV6-3 to TRBJ2-7, with TRBD2 as a possible D gene (5 bases). The V end was cut by 7 bases, the J end by 7 bases, with 20 bases between. Germline CDR1 MNHEY, CDR2 SVGEGT. The CDR3 is 14 amino acids. The CDR3 loop is CASTQSAGLGEQYF. In DNA, the CDR3 is TGTGCCAGCACTCAATCCGCGGGTCTTGGAGAGCAGTACTTC.

This clonotype was recorded at least ten times. The chain recombines TRBV12-3 or TRBV12-4 with TRBJ1-1; maybe TRBD1 (6 bases). Trimming took off 7 bases at V and 2 bases at J, with 17 bases between the two ends. The length of the CDR3 is 15 residues. This CDR3 reads CASIPTGFTNTEAFF. CDR3 coding DNA: TGTGCCAGCATCCCCACAGGGTTTACAAACACTGAAGCTTTCTTT.

This clonotype was seen a handful of times. The chain employs TRBV7-9 and TRBJ1-1, with D possibly matching TRBD1 (5 bases). CDR1 SEHNR and CDR2 FQNEAQ come from the germline V gene (reference sequence). CDR3 length equals 15 residues. Deletions cut 5 bases from V and 2 bases from J, with 15 bases between. CDR3 in DNA: TGTGCCAGCAGCCAACGGGGGAACCCCAACACTGAAGCTTTCTTT. Translating gives CASSQRGNPNTEAFF.

The chain is built from TRBV6-5 and TRBJ2-3; D perhaps matches TRBD2 (5 bases). Trimming pared 6 bases from V and 0 bases from J, leaving 16 bases between. The CDR3 totals 16 residues. Germline loops: CDR1 MNHEY, CDR2 SVGAGI. The CDR3 spells CASSHVRGPSTDTQYF. The CDR3 coding sequence is TGTGCCAGCAGCCATGTCCGGGGTCCGAGCACAGATACGCAGTATTTT.

This clonotype was observed a handful of times. The rearrangement uses TRBV9 and TRBJ1-4, with D possibly being TRBD1 (6 bases). Germline V gene lookup returns CDR1 SGDLS and CDR2 YYNGEE. The CDR3 totals 15 residues. The ends were cut back, 2 bases at V and 5 bases at J, with 13 bases in the middle. Written as DNA, the CDR3 is TGTGCCAGCAGCGTCCACGGGGGCCCGAATGAAAAACTGTTTTTT. Translated: CASSVHGGPNEKLFF.

This clonotype was picked up many times. Here the CDR3 reads CASSEASGRGETQYF. As DNA, the CDR3 is TGTGCCAGCAGTGAAGCCTCGGGCAGGGGAGAGACCCAGTACTTC. The rearrangement uses TRBV2 and TRBJ2-5, with D perhaps matching TRBD1 (6 bases). V lost 0 bases and J lost 4, with 12 bases in between. Germline CDR1 is SNHLY and CDR2 is FYNNEI. This CDR3 contains 15 residues.

V usage is TRBV6-1 and J usage is TRBJ2-7; TRBD1 agrees at 11 bases. Germline V CDR1 and CDR2: MNHNS, SASEGT. The CDR3 consists of 15 residues. J lost 2 bases, V lost 5 bases, and 5 bases had no gene match. The CDR3 nucleotides are TGTGCCAGCAGTAATGGACAGGGGGCCACCTACGAGCAGTACTTC. This encodes CASSNGQGATYEQYF.

The chain recombines TRBV7-9 with TRBJ2-7, with D perhaps matching TRBD2 (6 bases). Looked up from germline, CDR1 is SEHNR and CDR2 is FQNEAQ (reference sequence). The CDR3 runs to 17 residues. V was trimmed by 4 bases and J by 7 bases, leaving 26 bases between them. The CDR3 region has the DNA TGTGCCAGCAGCTCTCCCCGGGACTCCGGCTCCTACAATGAGCAGTACTTC. This translates into CASSSPRDSGSYNEQYF.